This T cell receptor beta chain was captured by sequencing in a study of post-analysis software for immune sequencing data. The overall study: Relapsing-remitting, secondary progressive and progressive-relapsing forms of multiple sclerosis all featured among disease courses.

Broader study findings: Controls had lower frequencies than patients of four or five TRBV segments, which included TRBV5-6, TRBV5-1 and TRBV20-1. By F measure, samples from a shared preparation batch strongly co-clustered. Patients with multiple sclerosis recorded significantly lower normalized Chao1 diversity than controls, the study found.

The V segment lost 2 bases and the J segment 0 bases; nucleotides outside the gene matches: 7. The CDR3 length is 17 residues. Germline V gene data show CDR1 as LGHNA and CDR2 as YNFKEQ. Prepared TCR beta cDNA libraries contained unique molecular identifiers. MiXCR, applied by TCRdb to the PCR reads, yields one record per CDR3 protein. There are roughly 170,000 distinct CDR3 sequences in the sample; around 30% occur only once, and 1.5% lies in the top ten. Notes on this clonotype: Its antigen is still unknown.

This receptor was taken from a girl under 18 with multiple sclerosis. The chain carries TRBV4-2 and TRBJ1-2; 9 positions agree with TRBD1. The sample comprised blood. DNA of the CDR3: TGTGCCAGCAGCCAACCGACAGGGGGTATCACTAACTATGGCTACACCTTC. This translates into CASSQPTGGITNYGYTF.